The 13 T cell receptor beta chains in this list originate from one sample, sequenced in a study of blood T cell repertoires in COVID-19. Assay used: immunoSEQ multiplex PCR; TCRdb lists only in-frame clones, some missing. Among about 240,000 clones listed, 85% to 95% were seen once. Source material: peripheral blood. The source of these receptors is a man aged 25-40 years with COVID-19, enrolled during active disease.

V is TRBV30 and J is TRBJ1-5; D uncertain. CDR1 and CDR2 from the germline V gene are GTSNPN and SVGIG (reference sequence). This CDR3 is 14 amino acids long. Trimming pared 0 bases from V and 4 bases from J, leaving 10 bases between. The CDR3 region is CAWSVMGGNQPQHF. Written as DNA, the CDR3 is TGTGCCTGGAGTGTTATGGGAGGAAATCAGCCCCAGCATTTT.

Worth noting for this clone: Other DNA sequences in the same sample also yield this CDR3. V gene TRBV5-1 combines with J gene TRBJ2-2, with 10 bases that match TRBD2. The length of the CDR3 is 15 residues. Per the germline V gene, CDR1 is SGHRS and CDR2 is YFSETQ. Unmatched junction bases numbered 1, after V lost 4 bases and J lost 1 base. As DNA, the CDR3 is TGCGCCAGCAGCCCTAGCGGGGGGAACACCGGGGAGCTGTTTTTT. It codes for CASSPSGGNTGELFF.

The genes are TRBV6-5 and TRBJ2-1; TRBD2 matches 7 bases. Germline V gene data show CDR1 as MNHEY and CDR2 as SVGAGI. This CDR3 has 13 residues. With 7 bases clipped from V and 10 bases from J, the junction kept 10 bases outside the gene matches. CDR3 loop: CASTGGTTVEQFF. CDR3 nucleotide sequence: TGTGCCAGCACCGGAGGGACTACCGTAGAGCAGTTCTTC.

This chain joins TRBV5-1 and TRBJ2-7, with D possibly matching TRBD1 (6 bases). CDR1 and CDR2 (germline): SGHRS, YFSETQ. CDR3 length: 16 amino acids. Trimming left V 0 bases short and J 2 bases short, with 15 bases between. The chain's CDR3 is CASSLAQDSATYEQYF. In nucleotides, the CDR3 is TGCGCCAGCAGCTTGGCCCAGGACAGTGCTACCTACGAGCAGTACTTC.

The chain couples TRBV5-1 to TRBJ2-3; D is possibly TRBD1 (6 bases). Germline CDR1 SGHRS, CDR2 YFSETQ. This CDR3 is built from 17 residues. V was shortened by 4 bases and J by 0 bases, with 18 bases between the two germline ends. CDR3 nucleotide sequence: TGCGCCAGCAGCCCCCGAGGGGGTTATTCTAGCACAGATACGCAGTATTTT. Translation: CASSPRGGYSSTDTQYF.

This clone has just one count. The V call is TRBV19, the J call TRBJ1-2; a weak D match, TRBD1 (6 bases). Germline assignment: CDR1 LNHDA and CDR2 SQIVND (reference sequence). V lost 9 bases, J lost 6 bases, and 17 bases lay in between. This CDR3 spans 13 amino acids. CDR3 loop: CARWHRAMNGYTF. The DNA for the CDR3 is TGTGCCAGATGGCACAGGGCTATGAATGGCTACACCTTC.

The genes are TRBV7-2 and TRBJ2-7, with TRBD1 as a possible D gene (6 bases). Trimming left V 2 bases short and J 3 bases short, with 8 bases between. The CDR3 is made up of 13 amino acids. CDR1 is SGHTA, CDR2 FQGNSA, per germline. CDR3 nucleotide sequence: TGTGCCAGCAGCTTATGGGACAACTACGAGCAGTACTTC. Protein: CASSLWDNYEQYF.

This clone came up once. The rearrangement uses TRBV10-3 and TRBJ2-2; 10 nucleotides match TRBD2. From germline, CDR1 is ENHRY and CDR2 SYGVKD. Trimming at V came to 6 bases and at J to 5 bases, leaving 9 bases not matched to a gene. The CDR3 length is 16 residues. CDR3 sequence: CAISLEGLALTGELFF. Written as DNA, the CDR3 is TGTGCCATCAGCCTGGAGGGACTAGCGTTGACCGGGGAGCTGTTTTTT.

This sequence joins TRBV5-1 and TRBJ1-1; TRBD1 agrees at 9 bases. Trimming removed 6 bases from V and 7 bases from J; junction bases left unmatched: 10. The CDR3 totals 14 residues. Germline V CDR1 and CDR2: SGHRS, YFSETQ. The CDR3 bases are TGCGCCAGCAATGGTCAGCCGGGACAGGGTGAAGCTTTCTTT. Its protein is CASNGQPGQGEAFF.

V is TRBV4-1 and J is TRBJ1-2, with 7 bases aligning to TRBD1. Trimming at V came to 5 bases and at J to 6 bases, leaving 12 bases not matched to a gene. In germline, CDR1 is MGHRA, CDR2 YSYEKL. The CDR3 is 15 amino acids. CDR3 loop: CASSTRVTGADGYTF. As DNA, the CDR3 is TGCGCCAGCAGCACGCGAGTCACAGGGGCCGATGGCTACACCTTC.

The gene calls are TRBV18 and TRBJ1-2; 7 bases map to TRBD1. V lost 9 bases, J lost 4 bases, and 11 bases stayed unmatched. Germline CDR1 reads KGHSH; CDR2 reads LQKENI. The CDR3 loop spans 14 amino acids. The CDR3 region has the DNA TGTGCCAGTTCCTTATACAGGGGCCTCTATGGCTACACCTTC. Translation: CASSLYRGLYGYTF.

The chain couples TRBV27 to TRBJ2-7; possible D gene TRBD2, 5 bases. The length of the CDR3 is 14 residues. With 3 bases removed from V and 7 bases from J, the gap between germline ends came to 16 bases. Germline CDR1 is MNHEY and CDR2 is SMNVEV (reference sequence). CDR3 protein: CASSFGSGPREQYF. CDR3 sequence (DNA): TGTGCCAGCAGTTTTGGCAGCGGACCTCGGGAGCAGTACTTC.

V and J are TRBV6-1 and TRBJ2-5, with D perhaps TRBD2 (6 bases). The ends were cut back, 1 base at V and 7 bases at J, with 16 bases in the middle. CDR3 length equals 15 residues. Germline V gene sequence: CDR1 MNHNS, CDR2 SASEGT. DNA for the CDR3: TGTGCCAGCAGTGAAGTGTTAGCGGACGCGAGGACCCAGTACTTC. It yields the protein CASSEVLADARTQYF.